This passage covers 30 T cell receptor beta chains from one sample sequenced in a study of beta chain features in type 1 diabetes. Study-wide results and caveats: There was a moderate but significant shortening of TCRB CDR3s in all four CD4+ subsets of Type 1 diabetes patients.

Their recognized antigens are unknown. Sequencing targeted expressed TCRB transcripts, as all isolated RNA had been reverse transcribed. Profiling relied on immunoSEQ multiplex PCR, and the TCRdb table lists in-frame clones only, not all of them. The table records roughly 180,000 clones, about 7.8% of them present only once. Specimen: central memory CD4+ T cells from blood. The receptors shown here come from a woman between 40 and 55 years old with type 1 diabetes.

This clone was recorded a few times. V usage is TRBV9 and J usage is TRBJ2-5; 7 nucleotides match TRBD1. Germline CDR1 is SGDLS and CDR2 is YYNGEE. This CDR3 region has 15 residues. With 2 bases clipped from V and 4 bases from J, the junction kept 8 bases outside the gene matches. The CDR3 region is CASSVSQGERETQYF. CDR3 bases: TGTGCCAGCAGCGTGTCCCAGGGGGAACGAGAGACCCAGTACTTC.

Only a few counts were recorded for this clone. The chain joins TRBV5-1 to TRBJ2-7, with D perhaps matching TRBD1 (6 bases). This CDR3 has 14 amino acids. Germline V gives CDR1 SGHRS, CDR2 YFSETQ. Trimming left V 0 bases short and J 0 bases short, with 7 bases between. For the CDR3, the DNA is TGCGCCAGCAGCTTGGACAGGGCCTCCTACGAGCAGTACTTC. This codes for CASSLDRASYEQYF.

This clone was seen a handful of times. V and J are TRBV29-1 and TRBJ1-2, with D uncertain. Looked up from germline, CDR1 is SQVTM and CDR2 is ANQGSEA. V lost 3 bases and J 5 bases, leaving 7 bases between the germline ends. CDR3 size: 11 residues. The CDR3 DNA follows: TGCAGCGTTGATGACGGGTATGGCTACACCTTC. Its translation is CSVDDGYGYTF.

The genes are TRBV7-2 and TRBJ2-7; 7 bases are shared with TRBD2. V was pared by 4 bases and J by 1 base, with 7 bases of the junction left unmatched. Germline V gene lookup returns CDR1 SGHTA and CDR2 FQGNSA. The length of the CDR3 is 15 residues. CDR3 nucleotides: TGTGCCAGCAGCTCCTCGGGGGGTACATCCTACGAGCAGTACTTC. Amino acids: CASSSSGGTSYEQYF. The full variable domain, with the rest looked up from reference TRBV7-2 and TRBJ2-7, is GAGVSQSPSNKVTEKGKDVELRCDPISGHTALYWYRQSLGQGLEFLIYFQGNSAPDKSGLPSDRFSAERTGGSVSTLTIQRTQQEDSAVYLCASSSSGGTSYEQYFGPGTRLTVT.

This chain uses TRBV15 with TRBJ2-2; D is perhaps TRBD1 (7 bases). Trimming took 6 bases from V and 4 from J, leaving 12 bases between them. Germline values: CDR1 LNHNV, CDR2 YYDKDF (reference sequence). The CDR3 consists of 14 residues. CDR3 bases: TGTGCCACCAGGAGACAGGGAGGCACCGGGGAGCTGTTTTTT. Amino acids: CATRRQGGTGELFF.

This clone came up a few times. The chain carries TRBV18 and TRBJ1-1; D not resolved. V gave up 5 bases and J gave up 6 bases, with 16 bases separating them. The CDR3 covers 14 residues. Germline V gene data show CDR1 as KGHSH and CDR2 as LQKENI. The CDR3 sequence: CASSATRGWAEAFF. CDR3 DNA sequence: TGTGCCAGCTCAGCCACCCGAGGATGGGCTGAAGCTTTCTTT.

This chain uses TRBV11-2 with TRBJ2-7; a weak D match, TRBD2 (5 bases). Germline CDR1 SGHAT, CDR2 FQNNGV. V was shortened by 5 bases and J by 3 bases, with 11 bases between the two germline ends. The CDR3 has 13 residues. The CDR3 is CASSPAAGYEQYF. The CDR3, as DNA: TGTGCCAGCAGCCCAGCGGCGGGCTACGAGCAGTACTTC.

The chain combines TRBV2 with TRBJ2-7; 8 nucleotides match TRBD1. The CDR3 has 13 residues. Trimming cost V 8 bases and J 4 bases; bases outside gene matches: 7. Germline lookup yields CDR1 SNHLY and CDR2 FYNNEI. This chain's CDR3 is CASRDRTRYEQYF. The CDR3 region has the DNA TGTGCCAGCCGGGACAGGACGCGATACGAGCAGTACTTC. Combining the CDR3 with reference TRBV2 and TRBJ2-7 gives the whole variable domain EPEVTQTPSHQVTQMGQEVILRCVPISNHLYFYWYRQILGQKVEFLVSFYNNEISEKSEIFDDQFSVERPDGSNFTLKIRSTKLEDSAMYFCASRDRTRYEQYFGPGTRLTVT.

This clone was seen ten or more times. The DNA of the CDR3 is TGCGCCAGCAGCTTGGAACAGCCTGGTGGATACGAGCAGTACTTC. Translating gives CASSLEQPGGYEQYF. The J gene is TRBJ2-7, the V gene TRBV5-1; D not resolved. Trimming took 0 bases from V and 4 from J, leaving 14 bases between them. CDR3 size: 15 residues. Germline lookup yields CDR1 SGHRS and CDR2 YFSETQ. Using reference TRBV5-1 and TRBJ2-7 for the parts outside the CDR3, the full variable domain is KAGVTQTPRYLIKTRGQQVTLSCSPISGHRSVSWYQQTPGQGLQFLFEYFSETQRNKGNFPGRFSGRQFSNSRSEMNVSTLELGDSALYLCASSLEQPGGYEQYFGPGTRLTVT.

This clone was picked up many times. The J gene is TRBJ2-3, the V gene TRBV29-1, with D possibly TRBD1 on 6 matching bases. The CDR3 covers 13 residues. Germline values: CDR1 SQVTM, CDR2 ANQGSEA. The V end was cut by 7 bases, the J end by 2 bases, with 13 bases between. The CDR3 loop reads CSAGHPFTDTQYF. CDR3 coding DNA: TGCAGCGCGGGACATCCTTTCACAGATACGCAGTATTTT.

This chain connects TRBV4-2 to TRBJ1-2; D not certain. The ends were cut back, 0 bases at V and 6 bases at J, with 17 bases in the middle. In germline, CDR1 is LGHNA, CDR2 YNFKEQ. This CDR3 is built from 16 residues. The chain's CDR3 is CASSQDRGTPVNGYTF. The CDR3 bases are TGTGCCAGCAGCCAAGATCGAGGTACTCCGGTTAATGGCTACACCTTC.

This clone was detected only a few times. CDR3 amino acids: CASTSDRDTEAFF. The CDR3, as DNA: TGTGCCAGCACTTCGGACAGGGACACTGAAGCTTTCTTT. V and J are TRBV2 and TRBJ1-1; 8 nucleotides align to TRBD1. The J segment lost 3 bases and the V segment lost 7 bases, leaving 4 bases of the junction unmatched. Germline CDR1 reads SNHLY; CDR2 reads FYNNEI. CDR3 length: 13 residues.

This clone was counted between two and nine times. The V call is TRBV30, the J call TRBJ1-3; 10 bases line up with TRBD1. J was trimmed by 1 base and V by 8 bases; bases with no gene match: 5. This CDR3 is 14 amino acids long. The germline CDR1 and CDR2 sequences are GTSNPN and SVGIG (reference sequence). The CDR3: CAGGTGVSGNTIYF. The CDR3 bases are TGTGCCGGCGGGACAGGGGTTTCTGGAAACACCATATATTTT.

This clone was seen only a few times. This chain joins TRBV5-6 and TRBJ1-5; D is possibly TRBD1 (5 bases). Germline lookup yields CDR1 SGHDT and CDR2 YYEEEE. The V end lost 4 bases, the J end lost 3 bases, and 11 bases lay between the germline ends. The CDR3 contains 14 residues. CDR3 in DNA: TGTGCCAGCAGCCTCAGGGAGGCCAATCAGCCCCAGCATTTT. Its translation is CASSLREANQPQHF.

This clone appeared a few times. The chain employs TRBV6-1 and TRBJ2-2; TRBD2 aligns across 7 bases. Trimming cost V 6 bases and J 5 bases; bases outside gene matches: 9. The CDR3 loop spans 15 amino acids. CDR1 MNHNS and CDR2 SASEGT come from the germline V gene. The CDR3 DNA reads as TGTGCCAGCAGCCGGACTAGAGAATGGACCGGGGAGCTGTTTTTT. The encoded protein is CASSRTREWTGELFF.

This clone was observed a handful of times. V usage is TRBV29-1 and J usage is TRBJ2-7; 12 nucleotides line up with TRBD1. In germline, CDR1 is SQVTM, CDR2 ANQGSEA. This CDR3 region has 14 residues. Unmatched junction bases numbered 5, after V lost 3 bases and J lost 5 bases. The CDR3, as DNA: TGCAGCGTTGATGGGGACAGGGGGCTGGACGAGCAGTACTTC. Protein product: CSVDGDRGLDEQYF.

V is TRBV2 and J is TRBJ2-5; tentative D call: TRBD2 (5 bases). CDR1 is SNHLY and CDR2 is FYNNEI in the germline V gene. The germline V and J ends were trimmed by 3 bases and 9 bases, with 11 bases remaining between them. CDR3 length: 12 residues. CDR3: CASSEPPGAQYF. CDR3 bases: TGTGCCAGCAGTGAGCCGCCCGGGGCCCAGTACTTC.

The table lists this clone with a few counts. The chain has TRBV28 and TRBJ1-2; no reliable D call. The ends were cut back, 6 bases at V and 0 bases at J, with 2 bases in the middle. Germline CDR1 MDHEN, CDR2 SYDVKM. CDR3 length: 11 residues. This CDR3 is CASSSNYGYTF. CDR3 coding DNA: TGTGCCAGCAGCTCTAACTATGGCTACACCTTC.

V gene TRBV18 combines with J gene TRBJ2-1; D is possibly TRBD1 (6 bases). The V gene's germline CDR1 is KGHSH and CDR2 LQKENI. With 6 bases removed from V and 4 bases from J, the gap between germline ends came to 16 bases. The CDR3 spans 15 residues. The CDR3 sequence is CASSPGQQAYNEQFF. CDR3 bases: TGTGCCAGCTCGCCCGGACAGCAAGCTTACAATGAGCAGTTCTTC.

In this sample, this clone turned up a few times. This sequence joins TRBV9 and TRBJ2-3; D is ambiguous. The V end was cut by 0 bases, the J end by 6 bases, with 14 bases between. Germline V lookup: CDR1 SGDLS, CDR2 YYNGEE. The CDR3 has 15 residues. In nucleotides, the CDR3 is TGTGCCAGCAGCGTAGACGCGATGACCGGGGATACGCAGTATTTT. Protein: CASSVDAMTGDTQYF.

This chain links TRBV28 with TRBJ2-2, with TRBD2 as a possible D gene (5 bases). The CDR3 contains 13 residues. Trimming pared 6 bases from V and 6 bases from J, leaving 11 bases between. The germline V gene encodes CDR1 MDHEN and CDR2 SYDVKM. CDR3 residues: CASSLRVPGELFF. CDR3 sequence (DNA): TGTGCCAGCAGCCTGAGGGTTCCCGGGGAGCTGTTTTTT.

This clone was picked up a small number of times. Additional DNA sequences in this sample encode the identical CDR3. This chain connects TRBV2 to TRBJ1-2; 8 bases map to TRBD1. Germline values: CDR1 SNHLY, CDR2 FYNNEI. CDR3 length: 13 amino acids. The junction had 4 bases not matched to a gene; V was cut back by 7 bases and J by 3 bases. The CDR3 DNA reads as TGTGCCAGCAAATCAGGGGGCGACTATGGCTACACCTTC. It specifies CASKSGGDYGYTF.

J is TRBJ2-4 and V is TRBV5-4; 10 bases are shared with TRBD1. This CDR3 spans 15 amino acids. CDR1 is SGHNT and CDR2 is YYREEE in the germline V gene (reference sequence). Trimming removed 2 bases from V and 7 bases from J; junction bases left unmatched: 6. CDR3 nucleotide sequence: TGTGCCAGCAGCTTAGACAGGGGGCTTGGCAACATTCAGTACTTC. Its translation: CASSLDRGLGNIQYF.

This clone occurred a few times. This rearrangement joins TRBV2 to TRBJ2-7; D uncertain. Germline V lookup: CDR1 SNHLY, CDR2 FYNNEI. The V end was cut by 6 bases, the J end by 2 bases, with 8 bases between. The CDR3 is 12 residues long. This chain's CDR3 is CASRRETYEQYF. CDR3 DNA sequence: TGTGCCAGCAGGCGAGAAACCTACGAGCAGTACTTC.

CDR3 in DNA: TGTGCCAGCAGCCCGGGGGTCCTCACAGATACGCAGTATTTT. This translates into CASSPGVLTDTQYF. The rearrangement links TRBV4-2 to TRBJ2-3; possible D gene TRBD2, 6 bases. The CDR3 totals 14 residues. Germline-derived CDR1 and CDR2 are LGHNA and YNFKEQ. Trimming took off 4 bases at V and 2 bases at J, with 10 bases between the two ends.

The rearrangement links TRBV7-2 to TRBJ2-3; 8 bases agree with TRBD2. The length of the CDR3 is 15 residues. The germline V gene has CDR1 SGHTA and CDR2 FQGNSA. V gave up 4 bases and J gave up 5 bases; unmatched junction bases: 8. As DNA, the CDR3 is TGTGCCAGCAGCTACCGGGGGGGGCCGGTAGATACGCAGTATTTT. Amino acid sequence: CASSYRGGPVDTQYF.

This clone was detected many times. The chain joins TRBV28 to TRBJ2-7, with unresolved D. This CDR3 is built from 12 residues. Germline V gene lookup returns CDR1 MDHEN and CDR2 SYDVKM. Trimming left V 6 bases short and J 8 bases short, with 14 bases between. Here the CDR3 reads CASSSDIGQQYF. The CDR3 DNA follows: TGTGCCAGCAGCTCAGACATTGGGCAGCAGTACTTC.

The genes are TRBV28 and TRBJ1-2; D gene uncertain. With 7 bases removed from V and 5 bases from J, the gap between germline ends came to 14 bases. The CDR3 length is 13 residues. Looked up from germline, CDR1 is MDHEN and CDR2 is SYDVKM. The CDR3 region has the DNA TGTGCCAGCACCCGTCCCTCCTTTTATGGCTACACCTTC. Amino acids: CASTRPSFYGYTF.

The chain recombines TRBV10-3 with TRBJ2-3, with 8 bases that match TRBD1. Per the germline V gene, CDR1 is ENHRY and CDR2 is SYGVKD. This CDR3 spans 16 amino acids. Trimming cost V 5 bases and J 1 base; bases outside gene matches: 8. CDR3 sequence: CAISLDRERGTDTQYF. CDR3 DNA sequence: TGTGCCATCAGTCTGGACAGGGAACGGGGCACAGATACGCAGTATTTT.

In its sample, this clone was seen a few times. The chain joins TRBV15 to TRBJ1-1; TRBD1 matches 7 bases. The V segment lost 4 bases and the J segment 4 bases; nucleotides outside the gene matches: 9. CDR1 and CDR2 (germline): LNHNV, YYDKDF (reference sequence). The CDR3 contains 15 residues. CDR3 residues: CATSTGGRMGTEAFF. DNA for the CDR3: TGTGCCACCAGCACAGGGGGGCGAATGGGCACTGAAGCTTTCTTT.